The entry below gives a single TCR beta chain sequence along with its context. PCR amplification relied on 60 Vbeta primers (plus 13 Jbeta primers). Here immunoSEQ multiplex PCR was the method, and the copy in TCRdb shows in-frame clones only, minus some. The sample lists tens of thousands of clones, more than 65% occurring once. This sample was taken from a study of cytomegalovirus exposure and HLA in healthy donors. Unmatched junction bases numbered 12, after V lost 5 bases and J lost 2 bases. Germline V lookup: CDR1 SGHTA, CDR2 FQGNSA. The CDR3 contains 18 residues. The TCR sequence derives from a male donor in good health and CMV-seropositive. The chain has TRBV7-2 and TRBJ2-5; 12 bases fit TRBD2. Material: PBMCs. CDR3 protein: CASSPTLLAGGRQETQYF. The CDR3 region has the DNA TGTGCCAGCAGCCCGACCCTCCTAGCGGGGGGGCGGCAAGAGACCCAGTACTTC.